The entry that follows covers one T cell receptor beta chain sequence. Its target is unknown. CDR3 length: 15 amino acids. CDR1 is MNHNY and CDR2 is SVGAGI in the germline V gene (reference sequence). V lost 4 bases, J lost 4 bases, and 14 bases lay in between. Cells designated naive CD8 were CD45RO-negative and were positively selected for CCR7, with terminally differentiated effector memory CD45RA+ cells excluded. The donor population consisted of healthy HIV-negative adults with no recent acute infections or vaccinations. These data originate in a study of shared clonotypes between healthy human individuals. Study-wide findings and caveats: Sorted-subset sequencing, rarefaction showed, was incomplete despite large depth.

TCRdb's copy holds only in-frame clones and misses some; the assay was immunoSEQ multiplex PCR. The profile shows around 2,000,000 clones, about 95% of them singletons. This rearrangement joins TRBV6-6 to TRBJ1-3; D may be TRBD1 (6 bases). Sample: naive CD8+ T cells sorted from blood. The clonotype comes from a man aged 18 to 35 in good health. Here the CDR3 DNA reads TGTGCCAGCAGTTCAGCAGGGGTGTCCGGAAACACCATATATTTT. Protein: CASSSAGVSGNTIYF.